This TCR beta chain was observed in a study of CD8 T cells in Susac syndrome. The CDR3 totals 15 residues. The germline gives CDR1 SEHNR, CDR2 FQNEAQ (reference sequence). V dropped 2 bases and J dropped 4; count of bases not matched to a gene: 7. Reverse transcription of roughly 0.5 to 1 ug RNA was carried out with random hexamers. TCRdb ran MiXCR on the immunoSEQ multiplex PCR reads and lists one entry per CDR3 protein. The table records approximately 190,000 distinct CDR3 sequences, around 95% of them present only once. The J gene is TRBJ1-2, the V gene TRBV7-9; TRBD1 aligns across 7 bases. The sequenced material came from CD4+ T cells from PBMCs. This clonotype originated in a human donor with Susac syndrome. The DNA of the CDR3 is TGTGCCAGCAGCTTACTAACAGGGGTGGGCTATGGCTACACCTTC. Translation: CASSLLTGVGYGYTF.